The next 21 T cell receptor beta chains were all read from a single sample in a study of beta chain features in type 1 diabetes. All of the isolated RNA was reverse transcribed, so expressed TCRB transcripts were sequenced. Here immunoSEQ multiplex PCR was the method, and the copy in TCRdb shows in-frame clones only, minus some. The profile shows under 250,000 clones, 11% of them singletons. Material: central memory CD4+ T cells from blood. The source of these receptors is a man in his late teens or twenties in good health.

This clone was seen a few times. The chain has TRBV30 and TRBJ1-1; possibly TRBD1 for D (5 bases). Trimming stripped 2 bases from V and 10 bases from J, with 8 bases between. Germline CDR1 and CDR2: GTSNPN and SVGIG (reference sequence). The CDR3 runs to 10 residues. The CDR3 region is CAWSPGGAFF. Written as DNA, the CDR3 is TGTGCCTGGAGTCCGGGGGGAGCTTTCTTT.

The table lists this clone with a few counts. The V gene is TRBV6-1, the J gene TRBJ2-5; a possible D gene is TRBD2 (5 bases). This CDR3 contains 13 residues. V lost 11 bases, J lost 2 bases, and 15 bases lay in between. CDR1 MNHNS and CDR2 SASEGT come from the germline V gene. This chain's CDR3 is CAGKAAAQETQYF. The CDR3 DNA follows: TGTGCCGGAAAAGCGGCGGCGCAAGAGACCCAGTACTTC.

This clone has just a few counts. This chain connects TRBV14 to TRBJ2-2, with 9 bases identical to TRBD1. This CDR3 is built from 17 residues. Germline V gene sequence: CDR1 SGHDN, CDR2 FVKESK. J was trimmed by 4 bases and V by 4 bases; bases with no gene match: 10. CDR3 sequence (DNA): TGTGCCAGCAGCCTAAGAACCGGGACAGGGAGCACCGGGGAGCTGTTTTTT. Protein product: CASSLRTGTGSTGELFF.

Concerning this clone: A junction end diverges from the germline sequence, so it may reflect a read error. Distinct nucleotide sequences in the sample also encode this CDR3. The V and J genes are TRBV27 and TRBJ2-7, with 8 positions matching TRBD2. This CDR3 has 17 residues. Germline V CDR1 and CDR2: MNHEY, SMNVEV (reference sequence). The CDR3 protein is CASSLSWTSPAEAEQYF. In DNA, the CDR3 is TGTGCAAGCAGTTTATCATGGACTAGCCCCGCCGAAGCGGAGCAGTACTTC.

This clone was seen a few times. J is TRBJ2-5 and V is TRBV10-2; 7 bases are shared with TRBD2. Germline lookup yields CDR1 WSHSY and CDR2 SAAADI. The CDR3 length is 16 residues. With 6 bases clipped from V and 3 bases from J, the junction kept 13 bases outside the gene matches. CDR3 sequence: CASRGFGGGPKETQYF. CDR3 coding DNA: TGCGCCAGCAGAGGGTTCGGGGGAGGGCCAAAAGAGACCCAGTACTTC.

The chain combines TRBV19 with TRBJ2-7; the match to TRBD2 covers 9 bases. The germline CDR1 and CDR2 sequences are LNHDA and SQIVND (reference sequence). V lost 6 bases and J lost 2; bases outside the gene matches: 11. The CDR3 is made up of 16 amino acids. This CDR3 is CASRSHSGSSPYEQYF. The CDR3 DNA follows: TGTGCCAGTAGATCTCATAGCGGGAGTTCTCCCTACGAGCAGTACTTC.

At least ten counts were recorded for this clone. V and J are TRBV5-1 and TRBJ2-1; unclear D gene. Germline V gene sequence: CDR1 SGHRS, CDR2 YFSETQ. There are 16 residues in the CDR3. V was clipped by 2 bases and J by 7 bases, with 19 bases between them. This chain's CDR3 is CASSFGLPTYWNEQFF. For the CDR3, the DNA is TGCGCCAGCAGCTTTGGGCTTCCCACCTACTGGAATGAGCAGTTCTTC. Using reference TRBV5-1 and TRBJ2-1 for the parts outside the CDR3, the full variable domain is KAGVTQTPRYLIKTRGQQVTLSCSPISGHRSVSWYQQTPGQGLQFLFEYFSETQRNKGNFPGRFSGRQFSNSRSEMNVSTLELGDSALYLCASSFGLPTYWNEQFFGPGTRLTVL.

This clone was seen a handful of times. A read error is likely here: a far larger clone is one base away. The V call is TRBV29-1, the J call TRBJ1-1; D remains ambiguous. V lost 2 bases, J lost 0 bases, and 13 bases lay in between. This CDR3 spans 15 amino acids. CDR1 SQVTM and CDR2 ANQGSEA come from the germline V gene. CDR3 nucleotide sequence: TGCAGCGTTGAATATCTACAGCCTATGAACACTGAAGCTTTCTTT. Translated, it gives CSVEYLQPMNTEAFF.

This clone has a count of ten or more. This CDR3 is also generated by other DNA sequences in the sample. The rearrangement links TRBV7-9 to TRBJ1-4; 8 bases align to TRBD1. In germline, CDR1 is SEHNR, CDR2 FQNEAQ (reference sequence). Trimming at V came to 7 bases and at J to 5 bases, leaving 12 bases not matched to a gene. The CDR3 is 16 residues long. The CDR3 DNA follows: TGTGCCAGCACCTACTTTACACAGGGGGTAAATGAAAAACTGTTTTTT. Translated, it gives CASTYFTQGVNEKLFF.

This clone was recorded at least ten times. V is TRBV10-3 and J is TRBJ2-5; perhaps TRBD1 as D (5 bases). The CDR3 contains 13 residues. V was clipped by 6 bases and J by 5 bases, with 13 bases between them. CDR1 is ENHRY and CDR2 is SYGVKD in the germline V gene. The CDR3 coding sequence is TGTGCCATCAGGGTCAGTGGGGCGGAGACCCAGTACTTC. Its translation: CAIRVSGAETQYF.

This clone showed up just a few times. The gene calls are TRBV11-2 and TRBJ2-5; possibly TRBD1 or TRBD2 for D (7 bases each). The CDR3 spans 17 residues. V lost 6 bases to trimming and J lost 4 bases, with 24 bases between them. CDR1 is SGHAT and CDR2 is FQNNGV in the germline V gene. This CDR3 reads CASRDFRQGTGGETQYF. The DNA of the CDR3 is TGTGCCAGCAGAGACTTTCGACAGGGAACGGGGGGAGAGACCCAGTACTTC.

The rearrangement links TRBV5-1 to TRBJ2-2, with D perhaps TRBD2 (5 bases). Germline V gene data show CDR1 as SGHRS and CDR2 as YFSETQ. The CDR3 has 15 residues. The V and J ends lost 0 bases and 0 bases respectively, with 6 bases between them. DNA for the CDR3: TGCGCCAGCAGCTTGGACGGGACGAACACCGGGGAGCTGTTTTTT. This gives the protein CASSLDGTNTGELFF. The whole variable domain, remainder taken from reference TRBV5-1 and TRBJ2-2, is KAGVTQTPRYLIKTRGQQVTLSCSPISGHRSVSWYQQTPGQGLQFLFEYFSETQRNKGNFPGRFSGRQFSNSRSEMNVSTLELGDSALYLCASSLDGTNTGELFFGEGSRLTVL.

J is TRBJ2-1 and V is TRBV11-2; 9 bases fit TRBD2. Germline V CDR1 and CDR2: SGHAT, FQNNGV. The CDR3 consists of 14 residues. Trimming removed 3 bases from V and 12 bases from J; junction bases left unmatched: 9. The CDR3 coding sequence is TGTGCCAGCAGCTTCGCGGGGCGGGAGGGCGCGCAGTTCTTC. Its translation is CASSFAGREGAQFF.

J is TRBJ1-2 and V is TRBV11-1, with D tentatively TRBD1 (5 bases). Trimming cost V 4 bases and J 4 bases, with 7 bases left between them. The CDR3 loop spans 12 amino acids. CDR1 is SGHAT and CDR2 is FQDESV in the germline V gene (reference sequence). CDR3: CASSWDGYGYTF. CDR3 sequence (DNA): TGTGCCAGCAGCTGGGACGGCTATGGCTACACCTTC. Based on the CDR3 plus reference TRBV11-1 and TRBJ1-2, the full variable domain is EAEVAQSPRYKITEKSQAVAFWCDPISGHATLYWYRQILGQGPELLVQFQDESVVDDSQLPKDRFSAERLKGVDSTLKIQPAELGDSAMYLCASSWDGYGYTFGSGTRLTVV.

This clone was observed a handful of times. J is TRBJ2-6 and V is TRBV18; 9 nucleotides line up with TRBD1. Trimming cost V 4 bases and J 5 bases; bases outside gene matches: 9. CDR3 length equals 17 residues. Germline values: CDR1 KGHSH, CDR2 LQKENI. The CDR3 loop reads CASSRTPGTGWANVLTF. The DNA of the CDR3 is TGTGCCAGCTCACGAACCCCCGGGACAGGGTGGGCCAACGTCCTGACTTTC.

There are a few counts of this clone. The chain links TRBV7-2 to TRBJ2-7; 12 bases align to TRBD2. The germline CDR1 and CDR2 sequences are SGHTA and FQGNSA. The V and J ends lost 2 bases and 5 bases, in that order; junction bases with no gene match: 13. The CDR3 contains 18 residues. In nucleotides, the CDR3 is TGTGCCAGCAGCTTACCCCTAGCGGGAGGGTCTTCTGGGAACGAGCAGTACTTC. It translates to CASSLPLAGGSSGNEQYF.

This clone was seen more than once but under ten times. This chain connects TRBV6-1 to TRBJ2-7; D could derive from TRBD1 or TRBD2 (5 bases each). The CDR3 sequence is 15 residues long. Trimming cost V 1 base and J 6 bases, with 16 bases left between them. Looked up from germline, CDR1 is MNHNS and CDR2 is SASEGT. The CDR3 reads CASSEGYGFGAEQYF. CDR3 in DNA: TGTGCCAGCAGTGAAGGGTACGGGTTCGGGGCCGAGCAGTACTTC.

Here the CDR3 reads CASSQWSPGTGMGQYF. In nucleotides, the CDR3 is TGCGCCAGCAGCCAATGGAGTCCCGGGACAGGGATGGGGCAGTACTTC. The rearrangement joins TRBV4-1 to TRBJ2-7; 9 bases are shared with TRBD1. The CDR3 is made up of 16 amino acids. With V trimmed by 2 bases and J by 9 bases, 14 bases remained unmatched. The germline V gene has CDR1 MGHRA and CDR2 YSYEKL.

The table lists this clone with a few counts. The rearrangement links TRBV7-8 to TRBJ1-2; weak D call: TRBD1 (5 bases). CDR3 length: 15 amino acids. The V gene's germline CDR1 is SGHVS and CDR2 FQNEAQ. The V gene lost 5 bases and the J gene lost 4 bases, with 17 bases spanning the gap. As DNA, the CDR3 is TGTGCCAGCAGCCCCGAGCACACAGGATCCTATGGCTACACCTTC. Residues: CASSPEHTGSYGYTF. The variable domain in full, completed from reference TRBV7-8 and TRBJ1-2, reads GAGVSQSPRYKVAKRGQDVALRCDPISGHVSLFWYQQALGQGPEFLTYFQNEAQLDKSGLPSDRFFAERPEGSVSTLKIQRTQQEDSAVYLCASSPEHTGSYGYTFGSGTRLTVV.

This clone has just a few counts. The V gene is TRBV6-1, the J gene TRBJ1-1; D ambiguous. The V gene's germline CDR1 is MNHNS and CDR2 SASEGT. V was clipped by 4 bases and J by 8 bases, with 14 bases between them. This CDR3 region has 13 residues. CDR3 nucleotides: TGTGCCAGCAGTGTAAACTCAGTAAACGAAGCTTTCTTT. Its translation: CASSVNSVNEAFF.

V usage is TRBV25-1 and J usage is TRBJ1-2; D gene ambiguous. In germline, CDR1 is MGHDK, CDR2 SYGVNS. This CDR3 has 16 amino acids. Trimming removed 1 base at V and 4 bases at J, with 16 bases between. The chain's CDR3 is CASSEFPDPEGYGYTF. CDR3 bases: TGTGCCAGCAGTGAATTCCCGGACCCGGAGGGCTATGGCTACACCTTC.